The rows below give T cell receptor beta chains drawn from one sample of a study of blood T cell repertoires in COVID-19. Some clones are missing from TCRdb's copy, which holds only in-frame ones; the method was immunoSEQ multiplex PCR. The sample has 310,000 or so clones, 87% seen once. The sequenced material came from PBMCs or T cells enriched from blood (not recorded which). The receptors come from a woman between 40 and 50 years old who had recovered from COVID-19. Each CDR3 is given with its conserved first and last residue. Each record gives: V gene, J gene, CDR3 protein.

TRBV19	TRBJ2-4	CASSPTGWGKNIQYF
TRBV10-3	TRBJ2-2	CAIIAGGEAGELFF
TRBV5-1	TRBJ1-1	CASSLGTGLLNTEAFF
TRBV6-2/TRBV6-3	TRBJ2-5	CASGQLAGETQYF
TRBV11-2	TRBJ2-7	CASSHATNPYEQYF
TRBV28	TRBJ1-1	CASSFPTGGLTEAFF
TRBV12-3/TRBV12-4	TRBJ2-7	CASSLNRVEQYF
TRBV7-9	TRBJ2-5	CASSLGTGAETQYF
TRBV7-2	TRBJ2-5	CASSPSPGETQYF
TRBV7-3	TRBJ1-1	CASSLRRETEAFF
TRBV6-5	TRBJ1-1	CASSSYTEAFF
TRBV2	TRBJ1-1	CASSKGQGLTEAFF
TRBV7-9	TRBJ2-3	CASSISQGKDTQYF
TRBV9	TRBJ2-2	CASSVAPRAGRVYTGELFF
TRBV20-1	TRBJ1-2	CSARQNYGYTF
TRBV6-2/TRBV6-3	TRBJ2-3	CASSYPSGSTDTQYF
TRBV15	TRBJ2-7	CATSRVLLAGVREQYF
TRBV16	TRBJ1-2	CASSHQADQWTGSYTF
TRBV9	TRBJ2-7	CASSPDEDEQYF
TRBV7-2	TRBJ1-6	CASSLELTGASPLHF
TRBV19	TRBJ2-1	CASSITDYNEQFF
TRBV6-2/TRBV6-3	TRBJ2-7	CASSPQIEYEQYF
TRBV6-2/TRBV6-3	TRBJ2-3	CASSYVRPDSPTDTQYF
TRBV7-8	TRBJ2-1	CASSSRQGERNEQFF
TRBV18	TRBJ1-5	CASSPPGRVQPQHF
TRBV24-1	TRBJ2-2	CATSDPGWTGDTGELFF
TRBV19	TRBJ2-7	CASSSIPDEQYF
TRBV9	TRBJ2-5	CASSPGTSGGLQETQYF
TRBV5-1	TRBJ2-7	CASSQAGPGNEQYF
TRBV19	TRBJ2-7	CASSTGASGSGEQYF
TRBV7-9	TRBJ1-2	CASSGGDRGVNYGYTF
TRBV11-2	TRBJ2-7	CASSLADRTKAYEQYF
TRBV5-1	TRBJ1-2	CASSAVWGRQDYGYTF
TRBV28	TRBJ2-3	CASSLPFSGRSTDTQYF
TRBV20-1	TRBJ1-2	CSASEQGIGYTF
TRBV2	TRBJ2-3	CAGSPTRTDTQYF
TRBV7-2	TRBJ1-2	CASSLVGQGAGYGYTF
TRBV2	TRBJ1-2	CAGRTPDRPYGYTF
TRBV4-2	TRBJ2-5	CASSQVSSGTAETQYF
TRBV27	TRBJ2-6	CASSLSVGLSSGANVLTF
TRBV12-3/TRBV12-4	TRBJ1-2	CASSLGRADGYTF
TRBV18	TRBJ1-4	CASSPLRQGPTNEKLFF
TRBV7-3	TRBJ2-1	CASSLVRGGVGSYNEQFF
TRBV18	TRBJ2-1	CASSPPDTYYNEQFF
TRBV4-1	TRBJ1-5	CASSQVAVVSSQPQHF
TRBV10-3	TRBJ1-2	CAIRRGYGYTF
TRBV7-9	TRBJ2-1	CASSHPGPSSGEQFF
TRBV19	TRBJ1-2	CASSPPPGIAGQKGYGYTF
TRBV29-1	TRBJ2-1	CSARRRTSGPYNEQFF
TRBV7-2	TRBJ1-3	CASSLGGGPNSIYF
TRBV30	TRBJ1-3	CAWSVRQGRNTIYF
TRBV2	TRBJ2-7	CASSDSGGRISEQYF
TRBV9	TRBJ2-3	CASSFRDTQYF